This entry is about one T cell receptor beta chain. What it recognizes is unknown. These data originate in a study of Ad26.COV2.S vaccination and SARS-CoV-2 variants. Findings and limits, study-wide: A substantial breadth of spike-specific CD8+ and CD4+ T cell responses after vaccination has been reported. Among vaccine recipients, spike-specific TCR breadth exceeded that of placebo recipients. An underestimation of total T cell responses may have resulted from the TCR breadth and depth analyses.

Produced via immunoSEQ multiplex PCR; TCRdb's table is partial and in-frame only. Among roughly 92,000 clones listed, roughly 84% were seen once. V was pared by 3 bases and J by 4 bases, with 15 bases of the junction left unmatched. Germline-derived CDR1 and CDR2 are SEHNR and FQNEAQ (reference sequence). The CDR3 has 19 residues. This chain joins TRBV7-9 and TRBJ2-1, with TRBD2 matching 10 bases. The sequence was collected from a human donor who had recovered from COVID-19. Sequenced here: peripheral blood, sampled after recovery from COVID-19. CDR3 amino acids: CASSFGLAGVPGPYNEQFF. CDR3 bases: TGTGCCAGCAGCTTCGGGCTAGCGGGAGTCCCGGGCCCTTACAATGAGCAGTTCTTC.